This T cell receptor beta chain comes out of a study of T cells in localized non-small cell lung cancer. Study findings and constraints: In adjacent lung appeared a median 57 of the top 100 tumor clones.

Assay used: immunoSEQ multiplex PCR; TCRdb lists only in-frame clones, some missing. Of under 20,000 clones in the sample, approximately 91% are singletons; the top ten hold about 3%. The CDR3 totals 15 residues. Germline lookup yields CDR1 SGHTA and CDR2 FQGNSA. Trimming removed 0 bases from V and 2 bases from J, with 10 bases in between. Remarks on this clone: Its specificity is not known.

The sequencing here drew on peripheral blood, taken before any cancer treatment. The chain uses TRBV7-2 and TRBJ1-1; D is unresolved. This TCR was recovered from a woman aged 40 to 75 with stage I lung adenocarcinoma. For the CDR3, the DNA is TGTGCCAGCAGCTTAGCGCACGGGTTAAACACTGAAGCTTTCTTT. It specifies CASSLAHGLNTEAFF. Full variable domain (rest looked up from reference TRBV7-2 and TRBJ1-1): GAGVSQSPSNKVTEKGKDVELRCDPISGHTALYWYRQSLGQGLEFLIYFQGNSAPDKSGLPSDRFSAERTGGSVSTLTIQRTQQEDSAVYLCASSLAHGLNTEAFFGQGTRLTVV.